This T cell receptor beta chain derives from a study of tumor-infiltrating lymphocytes in primary liver carcinoma. For the study at large: The study included patients who were men and women aged 30 to 69 years. Samples produced roughly 3.65 to 7.5 million productive TCRbeta reads, comparable across tissue types.

The tissue used was unsorted bulk material of roughly 17-34 mg. RNA and DNA were co-extracted from it with the AllPrep DNA/RNA mini kit. Starting material of 450 to 550 ng total RNA yielded TCR beta cDNA via a constant-region primer. Slightly modified ARM-PCR, run as three nested multiplex PCR rounds, produced the TCR beta libraries. Investigators reported that the first two PCR rounds, at 10 cycles each, used TRBV1-TRBV30 forward primers with a C-beta reverse primer. MiXCR, applied by TCRdb to the multiplex PCR reads, yields one record per CDR3 protein. The profile shows roughly 20,000 distinct CDR3 sequences, roughly 80% of them singletons. In this sample, this clonotype turned up once. The length of the CDR3 is 14 residues. The germline V and J ends were trimmed by 8 bases and 7 bases, with 18 bases remaining between them. The germline V gene has CDR1 SGHAT and CDR2 FQNNGV.

The clonotype originates from a woman aged 30 to 39 with primary liver carcinoma and hepatitis B virus infection. Sequenced material: liver tumor tissue from sampling region 4. Regarding subset: tumor region T4, right-lateral pole. V and J are TRBV11-2 and TRBJ2-1, with D maybe TRBD2 (6 bases). The CDR3 is CASDLGGTWNEQFF. The CDR3 DNA is TGTGCCAGCGACCTCGGGGGAACGTGGAATGAGCAGTTCTTC. The full variable domain, completed using reference TRBV11-2 and TRBJ2-1, is EAGVAQSPRYKIIEKRQSVAFWCNPISGHATLYWYQQILGQGPKLLIQFQNNGVVDDSQLPKDRFSAERLKGVDSTLKIQPAKLEDSAVYLCASDLGGTWNEQFFGPGTRLTVL.